This T cell receptor (beta chain) was profiled in a study of CD8+ T cells in alopecia areata. Overall study: Administration of oral tofacitinib to treated patients was at 5 to 10 mg twice daily.

Once RNA had been extracted, it was reverse transcribed into cDNA to act as the sequencing template. Assay used: immunoSEQ multiplex PCR; TCRdb lists only in-frame clones, some missing. The sample includes under 75,000 clones, 45% to 50% of them seen just once. General observations from the study: There were also resident alphabeta T cells of normal skin sequenced in scalp samples.

Germline V lookup: CDR1 SEHNR, CDR2 FQNEAQ (reference sequence). Trimming took off 4 bases at V and 7 bases at J, with 10 bases between the two ends. The CDR3 totals 12 residues. As to this clone: Its specificity is unknown.

The clonotype originates from a human donor with alopecia areata. The specimen comprised CD8+ T cells sorted from blood, sampled at week 0. The chain has TRBV7-9 and TRBJ1-1; TRBD1 might be the D (5 bases). The CDR3 DNA reads TGTGCCAGCAGCTACCCGGGGCGTGAAGCTTTCTTT. Translation gives CASSYPGREAFF. Complete variable domain (other parts from reference TRBV7-9 and TRBJ1-1): DTGVSQNPRHKITKRGQNVTFRCDPISEHNRLYWYRQTLGQGPEFLTYFQNEAQLEKSRLLSDRFSAERPKGSFSTLEIQRTEQGDSAMYLCASSYPGREAFFGQGTRLTVV.